Listed here is a single T cell receptor (beta chain). The antigen it binds to is not known. No much larger clonotype is one base removed from it; base qualities were not supplied. The protocol used for the library was PCR. TCRdb lists the instrument as Illumina HiSeq 2500. To reduce PCR and sequencing biases, unique molecular identifiers were incorporated into the TCR beta cDNA libraries. Per 1 to 10 million input T cells, roughly 0.5 million cDNA molecules were obtained, such that each molecule approximated one T cell. The patient libraries were prepared and sequenced using the same protocol as the earlier healthy control dataset. Samples belonging to the same batch were prepared together, multiplexed and sequenced on a shared HiSeq lane. The published analysis was carried out like this. Raw barcoded reads were processed with MIGEC, discarding single-read molecular identifier groups before consensus assembly and CDR3 extraction. VDJtools was used for post-analysis of the clonotype tables, and diversity was normalized by down-sampling every dataset to the size of the smallest sample. Repertoire overlap clustering matched CDR3 amino acid but not nucleotide sequences to correct batch-related cross-sample contamination. Using fastp trimming at Q25 and MiXCR clonotype assembly, TCRdb reanalyzed the public sequencing data and kept in-frame beta chains. Each CDR3 protein appears once, grouped with its most common genes and DNA. The V and J calls and clone size come from TCRdb's table, not from the authors' own analysis. This sample holds fewer than 700,000 distinct CDR3 sequences; 44% were observed only once. The ten largest clones take up 1.5% to 2% of the sample.

For CDR1 and CDR2, the germline V gene (reference sequence) lists DFQATT and SNEGSKA. Taken from cysteine to phenylalanine, the CDR3 has 15 residues. CDR3 DNA is the only sequence kept; it has 45 bases, read in frame from the first base. Trimming removed 5 bases from V and 6 bases from J, leaving 20 bases between the germline ends. To demonstrate the VDJtools post-analysis software, the study profiled TCR beta repertoires from the peripheral blood of about a dozen young patients with multiple sclerosis. The multiple sclerosis patients were children and adolescents ranging in age from roughly 6 to 16 years. The sample comes from a study of post-analysis software for immune sequencing data (dated by TCRdb to between 2015 and 2017). Describing the broader study: The recorded disease courses included relapsing-remitting, secondary progressive and progressive-relapsing multiple sclerosis, and some patients had no subtype annotation. A subset of samples was prepared in parallel using single-end sample barcoding, then pooled and co-amplified after Illumina adapter ligation. The patient repertoires were set against about 12 previously published healthy control repertoires from donors whose ages ranged from roughly 6 to 27 years.

On the study overall, not on this receptor specifically: Normalized Chao1 diversity was significantly lower in multiple sclerosis patients than controls, suggesting substantial peripheral T-cell clonal expansion. The multiple sclerosis patient group was slightly younger than the control group. Patients showed significantly higher frequencies than controls for a handful of TRBV segments, among them TRBV5-6, TRBV5-1 and TRBV20-1. Direct clustering with F measure showed strong co-clustering of samples prepared in the same batch, prompting a batch-effect correction.

The TCR comes from a girl aged 10-17 years with multiple sclerosis. Sample: blood. Recombination linked TRBV20-1 to TRBJ2-1; TRBD2 might be the D gene, on 5 matching bases. The CDR3 has the sequence CSAFLGRGRRNEQFF. The DNA reads as follows: TGCAGTGCTTTCCTCGGACGGGGAAGACGCAATGAGCAGTTCTTC.